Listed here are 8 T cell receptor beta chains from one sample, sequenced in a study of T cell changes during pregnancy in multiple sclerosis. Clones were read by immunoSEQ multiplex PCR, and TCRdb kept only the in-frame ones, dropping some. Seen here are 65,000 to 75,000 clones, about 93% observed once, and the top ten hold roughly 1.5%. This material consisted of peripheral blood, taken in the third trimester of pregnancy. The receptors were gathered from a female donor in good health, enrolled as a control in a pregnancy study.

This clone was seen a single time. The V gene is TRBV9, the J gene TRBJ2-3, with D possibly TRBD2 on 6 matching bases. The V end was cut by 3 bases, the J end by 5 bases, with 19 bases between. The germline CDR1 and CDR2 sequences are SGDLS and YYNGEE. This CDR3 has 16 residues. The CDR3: CASSAPGPSGRDTQYF. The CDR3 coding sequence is TGTGCCAGCAGCGCACCGGGCCCTTCCGGGAGAGATACGCAGTATTTT. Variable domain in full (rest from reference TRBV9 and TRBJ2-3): DSGVTQTPKHLITATGQRVTLRCSPRSGDLSVYWYQQSLDQGLQFLIQYYNGEERAKGNILERFSAQQFPDLHSELNLSSLELGDSALYFCASSAPGPSGRDTQYFGPGTRLTVL.

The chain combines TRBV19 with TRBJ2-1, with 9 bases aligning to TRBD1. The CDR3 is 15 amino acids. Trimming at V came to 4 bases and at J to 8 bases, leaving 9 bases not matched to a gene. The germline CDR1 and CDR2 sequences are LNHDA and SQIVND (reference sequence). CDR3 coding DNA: TGTGCCAGTAGTAGACCGGGACAGGGAGTTGATGAGCAGTTCTTC. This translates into CASSRPGQGVDEQFF.

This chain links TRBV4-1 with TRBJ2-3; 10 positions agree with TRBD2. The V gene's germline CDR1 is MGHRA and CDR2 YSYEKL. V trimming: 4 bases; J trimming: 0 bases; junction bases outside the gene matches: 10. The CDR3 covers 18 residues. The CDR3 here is CASSLSGGTSPSTDTQYF. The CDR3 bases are TGCGCCAGCAGCCTTAGCGGGGGGACCTCCCCTAGCACAGATACGCAGTATTTT.

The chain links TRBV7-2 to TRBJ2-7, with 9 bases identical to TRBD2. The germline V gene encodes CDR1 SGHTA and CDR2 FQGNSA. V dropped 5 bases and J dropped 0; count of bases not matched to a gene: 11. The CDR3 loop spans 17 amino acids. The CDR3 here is CASSRDPAGGFSYEQYF. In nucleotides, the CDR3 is TGTGCCAGCAGCCGGGATCCAGCGGGGGGCTTCTCCTACGAGCAGTACTTC.

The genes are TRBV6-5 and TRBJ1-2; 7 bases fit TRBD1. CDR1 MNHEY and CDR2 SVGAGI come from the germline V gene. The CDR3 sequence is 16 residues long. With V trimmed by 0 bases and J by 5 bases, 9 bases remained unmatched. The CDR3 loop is CASSYSLPGQPYGYTF. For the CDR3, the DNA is TGTGCCAGCAGTTACTCCCTTCCGGGACAGCCTTATGGCTACACCTTC.

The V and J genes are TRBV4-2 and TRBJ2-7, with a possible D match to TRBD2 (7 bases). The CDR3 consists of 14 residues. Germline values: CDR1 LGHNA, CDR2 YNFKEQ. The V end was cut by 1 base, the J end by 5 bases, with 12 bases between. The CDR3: CASSQVGGRDEQYF. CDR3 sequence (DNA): TGTGCCAGCAGCCAAGTGGGGGGGCGGGACGAGCAGTACTTC.

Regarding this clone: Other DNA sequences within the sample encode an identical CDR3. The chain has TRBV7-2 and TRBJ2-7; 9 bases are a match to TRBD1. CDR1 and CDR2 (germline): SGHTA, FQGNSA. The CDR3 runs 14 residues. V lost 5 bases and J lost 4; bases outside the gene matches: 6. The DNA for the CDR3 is TGTGCCAGCAGCCGGGGACAGGGCGTTTACGAGCAGTACTTC. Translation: CASSRGQGVYEQYF. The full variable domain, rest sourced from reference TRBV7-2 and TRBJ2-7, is GAGVSQSPSNKVTEKGKDVELRCDPISGHTALYWYRQSLGQGLEFLIYFQGNSAPDKSGLPSDRFSAERTGGSVSTLTIQRTQQEDSAVYLCASSRGQGVYEQYFGPGTRLTVT.

CDR3 amino acids: CASTPSGGNQPQHF. The CDR3 DNA reads as TGTGCCAGTACCCCCTCGGGAGGCAATCAGCCCCAGCATTTT. The chain uses TRBV19 and TRBJ1-5, with D unresolved. CDR3 length: 14 amino acids. V was pared by 7 bases and J by 2 bases, with 12 bases between. CDR1 is LNHDA and CDR2 is SQIVND in the germline V gene (reference sequence).